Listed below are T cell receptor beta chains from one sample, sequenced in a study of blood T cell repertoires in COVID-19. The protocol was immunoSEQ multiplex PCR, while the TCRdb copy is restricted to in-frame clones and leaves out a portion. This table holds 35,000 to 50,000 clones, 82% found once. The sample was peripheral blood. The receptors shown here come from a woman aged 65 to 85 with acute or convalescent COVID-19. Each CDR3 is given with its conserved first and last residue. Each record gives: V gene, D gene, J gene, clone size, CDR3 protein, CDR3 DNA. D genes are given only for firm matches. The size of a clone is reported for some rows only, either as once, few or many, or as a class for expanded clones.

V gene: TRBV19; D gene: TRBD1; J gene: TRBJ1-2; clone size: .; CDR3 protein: CASRQGYGYTF; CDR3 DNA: TGTGCCAGTAGACAGGGGTATGGCTACACCTTC
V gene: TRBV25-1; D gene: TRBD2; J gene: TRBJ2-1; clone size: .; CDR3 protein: CASSEISGSGGNEQFF; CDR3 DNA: TGTGCCAGCAGTGAAATTAGCGGGAGCGGGGGCAATGAGCAGTTCTTC
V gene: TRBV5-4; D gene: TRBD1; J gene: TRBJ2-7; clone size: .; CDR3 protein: CASSLAGAGGSEQYF; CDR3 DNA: TGTGCCAGCAGCTTGGCCGGCGCAGGGGGCTCCGAGCAGTACTTC
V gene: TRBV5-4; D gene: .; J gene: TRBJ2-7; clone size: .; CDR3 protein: CASSFPGSYEQYF; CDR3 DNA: TGTGCCAGCAGCTTCCCCGGTTCCTACGAGCAGTACTTC
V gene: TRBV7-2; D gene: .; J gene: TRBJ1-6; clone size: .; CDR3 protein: CASSSGLNLHF; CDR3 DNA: TGTGCCAGCAGCTCCGGACTAAACCTCCACTTT
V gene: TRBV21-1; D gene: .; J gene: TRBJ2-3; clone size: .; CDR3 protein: CASSLFASGTHTDTQYF; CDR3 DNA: .
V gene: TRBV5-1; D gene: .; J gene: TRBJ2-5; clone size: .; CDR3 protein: CASSLGGGGETQYF; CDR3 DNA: TGCGCCAGCAGCTTAGGAGGGGGCGGGGAGACCCAGTACTTC
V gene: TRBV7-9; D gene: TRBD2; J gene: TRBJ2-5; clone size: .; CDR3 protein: CASSPGLAAETQYF; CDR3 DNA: TGTGCCAGCAGCCCGGGACTAGCGGCAGAGACCCAGTACTTC
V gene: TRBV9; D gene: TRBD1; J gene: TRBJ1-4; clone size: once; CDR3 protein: CASSVEGGYNEKLFF; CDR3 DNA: TGTGCCAGCAGCGTAGAAGGGGGCTATAATGAAAAACTGTTTTTT
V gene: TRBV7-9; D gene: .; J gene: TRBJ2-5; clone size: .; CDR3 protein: CASSLSGTQETQYF; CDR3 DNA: TGTGCCAGCAGCTTATCAGGGACTCAAGAGACCCAGTACTTC
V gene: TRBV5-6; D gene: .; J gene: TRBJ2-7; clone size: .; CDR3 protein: CASSPVEDGGVEQYF; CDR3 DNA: TGTGCCAGCAGCCCCGTAGAAGACGGCGGTGTAGAGCAGTACTTC
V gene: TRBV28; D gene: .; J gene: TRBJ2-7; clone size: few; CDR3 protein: CASSCRGCPSYEQYF; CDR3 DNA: TGTGCCAGCAGTTGCAGGGGATGTCCCTCCTACGAGCAGTACTTC
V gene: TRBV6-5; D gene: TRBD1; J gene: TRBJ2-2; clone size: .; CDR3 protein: CASMTGGNTGELFF; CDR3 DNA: TGTGCCAGCATGACAGGGGGCAACACCGGGGAGCTGTTTTTT
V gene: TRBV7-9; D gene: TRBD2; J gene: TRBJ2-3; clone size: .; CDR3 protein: CASSLTSVTTDTQYF; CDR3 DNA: TGTGCCAGCAGCTTAACTAGCGTAACCACAGATACGCAGTATTTT
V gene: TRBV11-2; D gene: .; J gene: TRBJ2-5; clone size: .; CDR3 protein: CASSRNGQLQETQYF; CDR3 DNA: TGTGCCAGCAGCCGTAACGGACAGCTCCAAGAGACCCAGTACTTC
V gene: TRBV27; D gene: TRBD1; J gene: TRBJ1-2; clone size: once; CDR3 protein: CASNLETGKGYTF; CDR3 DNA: TGTGCCAGCAATTTGGAGACAGGGAAAGGCTACACCTTC
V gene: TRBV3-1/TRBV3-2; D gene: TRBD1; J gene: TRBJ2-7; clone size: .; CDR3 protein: CASSPRDRINEQYF; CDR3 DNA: TGTGCCAGCAGCCCCCGGGACAGGATCAACGAGCAGTACTTC
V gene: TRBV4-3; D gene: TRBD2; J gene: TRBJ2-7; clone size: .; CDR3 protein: CASSPEIQAGVINEQYF; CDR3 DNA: TGCGCCAGCAGCCCAGAGATACAAGCGGGAGTTATTAACGAGCAGTACTTC
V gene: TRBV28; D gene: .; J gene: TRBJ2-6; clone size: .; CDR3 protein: CASRPQGRTGANVLTF; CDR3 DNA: TGTGCCAGCAGACCGCAGGGGAGAACTGGGGCCAACGTCCTGACTTTC
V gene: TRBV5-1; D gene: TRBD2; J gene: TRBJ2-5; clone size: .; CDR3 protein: CASSLGVASGTETQYF; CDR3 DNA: TGCGCCAGCAGCTTGGGAGTGGCTAGCGGGACAGAGACCCAGTACTTC
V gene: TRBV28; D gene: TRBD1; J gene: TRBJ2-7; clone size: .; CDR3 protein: CASSLSGTGAYEQYF; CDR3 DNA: TGTGCCAGCAGTTTGTCCGGGACAGGGGCCTACGAGCAGTACTTC
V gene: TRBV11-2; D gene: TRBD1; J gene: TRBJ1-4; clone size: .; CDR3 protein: CASSQGEFPTNEKLFF; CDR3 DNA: TGTGCCAGCAGCCAGGGGGAGTTTCCAACTAATGAAAAACTGTTTTTT
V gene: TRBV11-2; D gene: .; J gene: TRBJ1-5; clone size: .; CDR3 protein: CASSLDGGDQPQHF; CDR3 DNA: TGTGCCAGCAGCTTAGACGGGGGGGATCAGCCCCAGCATTTT
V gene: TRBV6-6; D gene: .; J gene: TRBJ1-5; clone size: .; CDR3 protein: CASSYESNQPQHF; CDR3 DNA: TGTGCCAGCAGTTACGAGAGCAATCAGCCCCAGCATTTT
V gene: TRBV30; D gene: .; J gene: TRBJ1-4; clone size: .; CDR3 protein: CAWSPSAGLVYEKLFF; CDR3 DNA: TGTGCCTGGAGCCCATCCGCAGGGTTGGTTTATGAAAAACTGTTTTTT
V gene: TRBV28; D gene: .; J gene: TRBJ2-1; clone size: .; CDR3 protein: CASTLRRSSYNEQFF; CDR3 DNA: TGTGCCAGCACCCTACGGAGGAGCTCCTACAATGAGCAGTTCTTC
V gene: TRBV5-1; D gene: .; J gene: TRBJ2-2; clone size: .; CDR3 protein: CASTSKNTGELFF; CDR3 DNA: TGCGCCAGCACTTCTAAGAACACCGGGGAGCTGTTTTTT
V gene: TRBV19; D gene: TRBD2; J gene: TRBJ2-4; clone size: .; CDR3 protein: CASSVLAGGIDKNIQYF; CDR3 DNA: TGTGCCAGTAGCGTACTAGCGGGAGGGATCGACAAAAACATTCAGTACTTC
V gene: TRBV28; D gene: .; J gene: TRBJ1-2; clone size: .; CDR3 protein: CASSTPGGGGYGYTF; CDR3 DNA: TGTGCCAGCAGCACCCCGGGGGGGGGAGGCTATGGCTACACCTTC
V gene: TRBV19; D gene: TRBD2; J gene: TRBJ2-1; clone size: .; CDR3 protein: CASSVFHSGSGYNEQFF; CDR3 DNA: TGTGCCAGTAGTGTCTTTCATAGCGGGAGTGGTTACAATGAGCAGTTCTTC
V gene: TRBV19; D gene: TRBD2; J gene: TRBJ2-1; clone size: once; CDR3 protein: CASRSGSGAPYEQFF; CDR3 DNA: TGTGCCAGTAGAAGTGGAAGCGGGGCCCCCTATGAGCAGTTCTTC
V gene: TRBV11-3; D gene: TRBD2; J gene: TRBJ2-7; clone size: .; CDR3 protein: CASSQGTSGRAYEQYF; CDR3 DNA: TGTGCCAGCAGCCAGGGGACTAGCGGGAGGGCCTACGAGCAGTACTTC
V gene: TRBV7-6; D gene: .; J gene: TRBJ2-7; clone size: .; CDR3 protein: CASSLVIGNEQYF; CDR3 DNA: TGTGCCAGCAGCTTAGTCATCGGGAACGAGCAGTACTTC
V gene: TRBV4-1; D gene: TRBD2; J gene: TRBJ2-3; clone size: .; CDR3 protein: CASSSILGLAGVSDTQYF; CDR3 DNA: TGCGCCAGCAGCTCCATACTAGGACTAGCGGGAGTATCAGATACGCAGTATTTT
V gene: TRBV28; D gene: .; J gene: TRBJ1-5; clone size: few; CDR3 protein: CASSSEQGSNQPQHF; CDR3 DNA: TGTGCCAGCAGTTCCGAACAGGGTTCAAATCAGCCCCAGCATTTT
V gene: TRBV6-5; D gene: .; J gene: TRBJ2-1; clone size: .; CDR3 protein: CASSRDSLYNEQFF; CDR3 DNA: TGTGCCAGCAGCCGGGACTCCCTATACAATGAGCAGTTCTTC
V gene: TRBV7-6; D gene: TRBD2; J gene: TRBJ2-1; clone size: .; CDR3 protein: CASSLVGGRANEQFF; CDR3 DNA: TGTGCCAGCAGCTTAGTGGGCGGGAGGGCCAATGAGCAGTTCTTC
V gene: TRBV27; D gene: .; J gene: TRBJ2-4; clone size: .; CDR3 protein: CASSLRVNKNIQYF; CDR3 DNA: TGTGCCAGCAGTTTGCGTGTGAACAAAAACATTCAGTACTTC
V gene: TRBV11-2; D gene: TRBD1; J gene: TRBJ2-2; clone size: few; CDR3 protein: CASSLSTPGTGTGELFF; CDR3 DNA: TGTGCCAGCAGCTTATCCACCCCCGGGACAGGGACCGGGGAGCTGTTTTTT